The 10 T cell receptor beta chains below come from one sample, sequenced in a study of blood T cell repertoires in COVID-19. Assay used: immunoSEQ multiplex PCR; TCRdb lists only in-frame clones, some missing. The sample yields roughly 400,000 clones, approximately 91% seen once. The sample taken for sequencing was PBMCs or T cells enriched from blood (not recorded which). These receptors originate from a woman between 35 and 50 years old who had been exposed to COVID-19.

J is TRBJ1-5 and V is TRBV3-1 (or the pseudogene TRBV3-2); no clear D gene. From germline, CDR1 is LGHDT and CDR2 YNNKEL (reference sequence). CDR3 length: 15 residues. Trimming took off 1 base at V and 3 bases at J, with 10 bases between the two ends. Here the CDR3 DNA reads TGTGCCAGCAGCCAAGGAGAGGGTAACAATCAGCCCCAGCATTTT. As protein: CASSQGEGNNQPQHF.

The rearrangement uses TRBV7-2 and TRBJ2-7; a possible D gene is TRBD1 (6 bases). The V gene lost 8 bases and the J gene lost 2 bases, with 13 bases spanning the gap. Germline CDR1 is SGHTA and CDR2 is FQGNSA. The CDR3 is 13 residues long. CDR3 sequence reads: CASGQGIAYEQYF. CDR3 in DNA: TGTGCCAGCGGTCAGGGGATAGCCTACGAGCAGTACTTC.

The chain carries TRBV29-1 and TRBJ1-2; no clear D gene. Germline V gives CDR1 SQVTM, CDR2 ANQGSEA. The V end lost 3 bases, the J end lost 8 bases, and 13 bases lay between the germline ends. The CDR3 contains 12 residues. CDR3 loop: CSVDAYEGGYTF. CDR3 sequence (DNA): TGCAGCGTTGATGCGTATGAGGGAGGCTACACCTTC.

This chain uses TRBV5-4 with TRBJ2-4; D unresolved. Trimming shortened V by 2 bases and J by 5 bases, and 8 bases separated the two germline ends. From germline, CDR1 is SGHNT and CDR2 YYREEE (reference sequence). This CDR3 contains 13 residues. In DNA, the CDR3 is TGTGCCAGCAGCTTTAACAGCCAAAACATTCAGTACTTC. Its translation: CASSFNSQNIQYF.

This clone was detected only once. The gene calls are TRBV5-4 and TRBJ2-1; 7 bases line up with TRBD2. The germline V gene has CDR1 SGHNT and CDR2 YYREEE (reference sequence). The CDR3 is 15 amino acids. Trimming cost V 2 bases and J 5 bases; bases outside gene matches: 7. As DNA, the CDR3 is TGTGCCAGCAGCTTTATGCGGGAGTTAGACAATGAGCAGTTCTTC. Its translation is CASSFMRELDNEQFF.

The chain couples TRBV5-8 to TRBJ1-1; 8 bases map to TRBD1. CDR1 is SGHTS, CDR2 YDEGEE, per germline. There are 15 residues in the CDR3. Unmatched junction bases numbered 9, after V lost 4 bases and J lost 4 bases. CDR3 nucleotide sequence: TGTGCCAGCAGCAATGGACAGGGAAAGTTCACTGAAGCTTTCTTT. Translating it yields CASSNGQGKFTEAFF.

The chain carries TRBV11-2 and TRBJ2-7, with D possibly TRBD1 on 6 matching bases. The CDR3 runs to 14 residues. V dropped 5 bases and J dropped 2 bases, with 13 bases sitting between them. Germline CDR1 reads SGHAT; CDR2 reads FQNNGV. CDR3 in DNA: TGTGCCAGCAGCACAGGGCCGGGAACCTACGAGCAGTACTTC. Protein: CASSTGPGTYEQYF.

The rearrangement joins TRBV4-3 to TRBJ2-1; D is possibly TRBD2 (5 bases). Trimming pared 0 bases from V and 5 bases from J, leaving 8 bases between. Germline V gives CDR1 LGHNA, CDR2 YSLEER. This CDR3 contains 14 residues. The CDR3 DNA sequence: TGCGCCAGCAGCCAAGAAAGCGGAGACAATGAGCAGTTCTTC. It is translated as CASSQESGDNEQFF.

The chain is built from TRBV7-9 and TRBJ2-5; the D gene is possibly TRBD1 (5 bases). Germline V CDR1 and CDR2: SEHNR, FQNEAQ (reference sequence). This CDR3 is built from 13 residues. Between the trimmed V and J ends, which lost 5 bases and 1 base, there was a span of 8 bases. The CDR3 nucleotides are TGTGCCAGCAGCGTAAGGGGCCAAGAGACCCAGTACTTC. Its translation: CASSVRGQETQYF.

The rearrangement joins TRBV30 to TRBJ2-6, with D unclear. The CDR3 sequence is 14 residues long. Germline V gene data show CDR1 as GTSNPN and CDR2 as SVGIG (reference sequence). The V gene lost 8 bases and the J gene lost 0 bases, with 11 bases spanning the gap. CDR3 region: CAGLKSSGANVLTF. CDR3 bases: TGTGCCGGCCTGAAAAGCTCTGGGGCCAACGTCCTGACTTTC.